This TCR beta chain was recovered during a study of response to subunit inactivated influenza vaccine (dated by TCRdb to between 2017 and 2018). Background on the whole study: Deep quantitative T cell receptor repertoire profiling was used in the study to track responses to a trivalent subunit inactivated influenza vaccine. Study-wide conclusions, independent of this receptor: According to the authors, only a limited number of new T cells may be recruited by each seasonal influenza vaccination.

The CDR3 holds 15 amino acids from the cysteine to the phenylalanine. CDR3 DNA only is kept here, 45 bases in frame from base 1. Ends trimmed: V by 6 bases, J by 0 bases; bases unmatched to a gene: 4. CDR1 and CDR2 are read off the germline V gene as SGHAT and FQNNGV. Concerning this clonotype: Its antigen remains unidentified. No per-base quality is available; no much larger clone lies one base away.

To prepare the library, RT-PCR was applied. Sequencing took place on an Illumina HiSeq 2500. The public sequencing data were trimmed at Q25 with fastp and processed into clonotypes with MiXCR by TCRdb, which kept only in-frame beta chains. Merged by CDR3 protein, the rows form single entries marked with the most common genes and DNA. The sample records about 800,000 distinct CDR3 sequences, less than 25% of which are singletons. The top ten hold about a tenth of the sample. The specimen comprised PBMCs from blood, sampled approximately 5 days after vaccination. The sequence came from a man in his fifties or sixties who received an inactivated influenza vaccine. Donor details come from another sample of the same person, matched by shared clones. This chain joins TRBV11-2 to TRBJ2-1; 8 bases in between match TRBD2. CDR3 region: CASRGGGISYNEQFF. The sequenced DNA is TGTGCCAGCAGGGGCGGGGGGATCTCCTACAATGAGCAGTTCTTC.